This T cell receptor (beta chain) was found in a study of T cell responses to AZD1222 COVID-19 vaccine. CDR1 is SGHAT and CDR2 is FQNNGV in the germline V gene. The V end lost 2 bases, the J end lost 4 bases, and 14 bases lay between the germline ends. The CDR3 runs to 15 residues. This clone showed up just a few times. Its antigen is not known. General observations from the study: Scientists sampled the repertoires only once the peak T cell response had passed. Just a handful of AZD1222 recipients tested seropositive at baseline. There were mostly white British donors and more females than males, and clonal diversity was possibly underestimated. Among vaccine-associated CD4 TCRs, coverage spanned spike, with dominance at 160-218 and 743-854.

Only in-frame clones appear in the TCRdb table, and some are missing; sequencing was by immunoSEQ multiplex PCR. This sample has over 15,000 clones, with around four fifths found just once. The specimen was peripheral blood, collected 28 days after the second AZD1222 dose. V usage is TRBV11-2 and J usage is TRBJ1-2, with D possibly being TRBD1 (6 bases). The sequence came from an adult who received the AZD1222 COVID-19 vaccine. Here the CDR3 reads CASSLLGRGSYGYTF. The DNA of the CDR3 is TGTGCCAGCAGCTTACTCGGCAGGGGCAGCTATGGCTACACCTTC.